The 5 T cell receptor beta chains in this list originate from one sample, sequenced in a study of early T cells in non-severe SARS-CoV-2 infection. One entry per CDR3 protein, called by TCRdb with MiXCR from the 5' RACE reads. The profile covers roughly 30,000 distinct CDR3 sequences, with under 6% appearing a single time and over 10% taken by the ten largest. Sequencing was performed on whole blood. The receptors were sampled from an adult who was a healthcare worker with PCR-confirmed SARS-CoV-2 infection or an uninfected control (not recorded which).

This clonotype has a count of ten or more. The genes are TRBV6-5 and TRBJ1-3; the D gene is possibly TRBD1 (6 bases). This CDR3 comprises 12 residues. CDR1 is MNHEY and CDR2 is SVGAGI in the germline V gene. V gave up 8 bases and J gave up 9 bases, with 14 bases separating them. CDR3 protein: CASSDGGGTIYF. In DNA, the CDR3 is TGTGCCAGCTCAGATGGAGGGGGCACCATATATTTT.

This clonotype showed up just a few times. CDR3 sequence reads: CASSPVAGMNTEAFF. CDR3 in DNA: TGCGCCAGCAGCCCTGTAGCAGGGATGAACACTGAAGCTTTCTTT. The chain uses TRBV5-1 and TRBJ1-1; possibly TRBD1 for D (5 bases). Looked up from germline, CDR1 is SGHRS and CDR2 is YFSETQ. This CDR3 comprises 15 residues. The V end was cut by 4 bases, the J end by 0 bases, with 13 bases between.

This clonotype was counted ten times or more. This chain uses TRBV6-4 with TRBJ1-6; maybe TRBD1 (6 bases). Per germline, CDR1 MRHNA and CDR2 SNTAGT. The V end was cut by 3 bases, the J end by 5 bases, with 11 bases between. This CDR3 is 15 amino acids long. For the CDR3, the DNA is TGTGCCAGCAGTGATTACGGGGGCAATAATTCACCCCTCCACTTT. Translating gives CASSDYGGNNSPLHF.

This clonotype was seen repeatedly, ten times or more. The J gene is TRBJ1-1, the V gene TRBV4-1, with D tentatively TRBD1 (5 bases). Germline V gives CDR1 MGHRA, CDR2 YSYEKL. The CDR3 is 19 residues long. The germline V and J ends were trimmed by 0 bases and 4 bases, with 24 bases remaining between them. The CDR3 DNA sequence: TGCGCCAGCAGCCAAGAATTTGGGGCTTCAAGGGGCACGAGCACTGAAGCTTTCTTT. It is translated as CASSQEFGASRGTSTEAFF.

The rearrangement links TRBV5-4 to TRBJ2-7; D remains unclear. CDR1 is SGHNT and CDR2 is YYREEE in the germline V gene (reference sequence). The CDR3 runs to 12 residues. V lost 5 bases and J lost 4, with 10 bases in between. Here the CDR3 DNA reads TGTGCCAGCAGAGGCATCGATTACGAGCAGTACTTC. Translating it yields CASRGIDYEQYF.